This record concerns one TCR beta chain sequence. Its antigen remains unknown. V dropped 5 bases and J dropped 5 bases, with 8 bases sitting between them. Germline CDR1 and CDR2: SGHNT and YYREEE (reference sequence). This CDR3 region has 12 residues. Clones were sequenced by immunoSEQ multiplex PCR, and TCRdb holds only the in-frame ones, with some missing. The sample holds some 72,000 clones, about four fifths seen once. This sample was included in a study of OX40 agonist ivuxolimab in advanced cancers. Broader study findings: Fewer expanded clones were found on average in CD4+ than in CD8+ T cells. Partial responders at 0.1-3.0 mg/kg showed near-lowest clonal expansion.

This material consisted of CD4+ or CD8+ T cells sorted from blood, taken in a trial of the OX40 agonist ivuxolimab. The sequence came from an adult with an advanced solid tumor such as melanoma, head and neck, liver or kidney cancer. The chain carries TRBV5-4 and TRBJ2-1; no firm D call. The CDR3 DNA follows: TGTGCCAGCAGTACAGACAACAATGAGCAGTTCTTC. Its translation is CASSTDNNEQFF.